Below, 7 T cell receptor beta chains from the same sample are listed, as sequenced in a study of blood T cell repertoires in COVID-19. The table came from immunoSEQ multiplex PCR; TCRdb's copy has only in-frame clones and leaves some out. This sample carries tens of thousands of clones, around nine tenths of them seen once, and the ten largest clones take 8%. The material sequenced was peripheral blood. These receptors originate from a man aged 80 or over with active or convalescent COVID-19.

This chain uses TRBV10-3 with TRBJ1-4; TRBD1 matches at 9 bases. The germline CDR1 and CDR2 sequences are ENHRY and SYGVKD. The CDR3 extends over 14 amino acids. V was clipped by 5 bases and J by 7 bases; unmatched bases: 5. The CDR3: CAISSGTGREKLFF. In DNA form, the CDR3 reads TGTGCCATCAGTTCCGGGACAGGGCGTGAAAAACTGTTTTTT.

The CDR3 protein is CASSGQGGYSPLHF. The CDR3 nucleotides are TGTGCCAGCAGCGGACAGGGGGGGTATTCACCCCTCCACTTT. This rearrangement joins TRBV2 to TRBJ1-6; 10 nucleotides line up with TRBD1. The germline V gene has CDR1 SNHLY and CDR2 FYNNEI. The CDR3 spans 14 residues. The V segment lost 6 bases and the J segment 8 bases; nucleotides outside the gene matches: 4. Full variable domain (rest looked up from reference TRBV2 and TRBJ1-6): EPEVTQTPSHQVTQMGQEVILRCVPISNHLYFYWYRQILGQKVEFLVSFYNNEISEKSEIFDDQFSVERPDGSNFTLKIRSTKLEDSAMYFCASSGQGGYSPLHFGNGTRLTVT.

The chain combines TRBV7-8 with TRBJ2-7; D ambiguous. V lost 3 bases and J 6 bases, leaving 12 bases between the germline ends. The germline gives CDR1 SGHVS, CDR2 FQNEAQ. The CDR3 sequence is 13 residues long. CDR3 residues: CASSFGGLGEQYV. CDR3 in DNA: TGTGCCAGCAGCTTCGGCGGCTTGGGCGAGCAGTACGTC.

The chain recombines TRBV7-9 with TRBJ2-5, with a weak D call TRBD1 (6 bases). This CDR3 has 13 residues. Germline values: CDR1 SEHNR, CDR2 FQNEAQ (reference sequence). The V and J ends lost 1 base and 7 bases respectively, with 10 bases between them. CDR3 nucleotides: TGTGCCAGCAGCTTAGTCCAGGGGTGGACCCAGTACTTC. Protein product: CASSLVQGWTQYF.

This clone appeared once. This rearrangement joins TRBV12-5 to TRBJ2-2; D uncertain. The CDR3 covers 12 residues. Deletions cut 9 bases from V and 1 base from J, with 6 bases between. Germline values: CDR1 LGHNT, CDR2 FRNRAP. This CDR3 reads CASRKNTGELFF. CDR3 coding DNA: TGTGCTAGCAGGAAGAACACCGGGGAGCTGTTTTTT.

This chain links TRBV6-5 with TRBJ2-7; 7 bases line up with TRBD2. The CDR3 spans 13 residues. V was clipped by 5 bases and J by 2 bases; unmatched bases: 3. Germline-derived CDR1 and CDR2 are MNHEY and SVGAGI. CDR3 in amino acids: CASSTSEAYEQYV. The CDR3 DNA reads as TGTGCCAGCAGTACTAGCGAAGCCTACGAGCAGTACGTC.

The chain links TRBV5-4 to TRBJ1-6, with a tentative D call TRBD1 (5 bases). The germline gives CDR1 SGHNT, CDR2 YYREEE (reference sequence). This CDR3 is 17 amino acids long. Deletions cut 4 bases from V and 7 bases from J, with 21 bases between. The CDR3 here is CASSPGGTGGLNSPLHF. For the CDR3, the DNA is TGTGCCAGCAGCCCTGGAGGGACGGGTGGCCTGAATTCACCCCTCCACTTT.